A single sample gave rise to the 29 T cell receptor beta chains below, sequenced in a study of shared clonotypes between healthy human individuals. Naive CD8 cells comprised CD45RO-negative, CCR7-positively selected cells, excluding terminally differentiated effector memory CD45RA+ cells. Assay: immunoSEQ multiplex PCR; the TCRdb copy retains only in-frame clones and omits some. The data hold about 2.1 million clones, with around 93% observed a single time. Sequencing was carried out using naive CD8+ T cells from PBMCs. Source of these receptors: a man aged 18 to 29 in good health. Some clones in this sample may be carry-over from other donors' samples.

The chain employs TRBV4-1 and TRBJ2-4, with 7 bases that match TRBD2. After removal of 6 bases from V and 0 bases from J, the junction contained 11 bases not matched to a gene. CDR3 length equals 17 residues. Germline-derived CDR1 and CDR2 are MGHRA and YSYEKL. The CDR3 loop reads CASSPYLAALAKNIQYF. Here the CDR3 DNA reads TGCGCCAGCAGTCCATACCTAGCGGCACTAGCCAAAAACATTCAGTACTTC.

The J gene is TRBJ2-4, the V gene TRBV7-9; D not certain. The CDR3 extends over 15 amino acids. The germline gives CDR1 SEHNR, CDR2 FQNEAQ (reference sequence). Trimming took 5 bases from V and 0 from J, leaving 11 bases between them. CDR3 nucleotides: TGTGCCAGCAGCCCCCGGGTCCAAGCCAAAAACATTCAGTACTTC. It encodes CASSPRVQAKNIQYF.

The genes are TRBV4-3 and TRBJ2-1; D tentatively fits TRBD1 or TRBD2 (5 bases each). Germline CDR1 and CDR2: LGHNA and YSLEER. This CDR3 region has 13 residues. V shed 2 bases and J shed 9 bases, with 11 bases lying between them. The CDR3 spells CASSQPLGGEQFF. CDR3 bases: TGCGCCAGCAGCCAACCTCTTGGGGGTGAGCAGTTCTTC.

Concerning this clone itself: The sample contains more than one DNA sequence encoding this CDR3. The chain links TRBV28 to TRBJ1-5; TRBD1 is a possible D gene (5 bases). The CDR3 totals 13 residues. Trimming stripped 1 base from V and 7 bases from J, with 8 bases between. The V gene's germline CDR1 is MDHEN and CDR2 SYDVKM. The CDR3 spells CASSLFRGQPQHF. In DNA form, the CDR3 reads TGTGCCAGCAGTTTATTTAGGGGACAGCCCCAGCATTTT.

This chain connects TRBV9 to TRBJ1-1; D ambiguous. V was pared by 4 bases and J by 1 base, with 8 bases between. This CDR3 has 13 residues. Germline V gene sequence: CDR1 SGDLS, CDR2 YYNGEE. In nucleotides, the CDR3 is TGTGCCAGCAGCCCCGTACCGAACACTGAAGCTTTCTTT. It is translated as CASSPVPNTEAFF.

The gene calls are TRBV27 and TRBJ2-3, with D perhaps assigned TRBD1 or TRBD2 (5 bases each). CDR1 MNHEY and CDR2 SMNVEV come from the germline V gene (reference sequence). V was clipped by 6 bases and J by 12 bases, with 16 bases between them. The CDR3 consists of 12 residues. The CDR3 DNA follows: TGTGCCAGCAGGCCGGGACGGGCTAACCAGTATTTT. It codes for CASRPGRANQYF.

This clone occurred a few times. J is TRBJ1-1 and V is TRBV27; TRBD1 agrees at 9 bases. CDR1 is MNHEY and CDR2 is SMNVEV in the germline V gene (reference sequence). The CDR3 extends over 15 amino acids. Trimming at V came to 4 bases and at J to 5 bases, leaving 8 bases not matched to a gene. The CDR3 DNA reads as TGTGCCAGCAGTTCATCACAGGGGGCCGGTACTGAAGCTTTCTTT. Translation gives CASSSSQGAGTEAFF.

The V gene is TRBV18, the J gene TRBJ2-7; D gene ambiguous. The CDR3 is 12 amino acids. Germline CDR1 and CDR2: KGHSH and LQKENI. Trimming shortened V by 3 bases and J by 5 bases, and 8 bases separated the two germline ends. CDR3 DNA sequence: TGTGCCAGCTCACCGACATCCAACGAGCAGTACTTC. This codes for CASSPTSNEQYF. The variable domain in full, with the rest retrieved from reference TRBV18 and TRBJ2-7, is NAGVMQNPRHLVRRRGQEARLRCSPMKGHSHVYWYRQLPEEGLKFMVYLQKENIIDESGMPKERFSAEFPKEGPSILRIQQVVRGDSAAYFCASSPTSNEQYFGPGTRLTVT.

This clone was observed once. CDR3 region: CASSVRGGPPGYGYTF. CDR3 sequence (DNA): TGTGCCAGCAGCGTCAGGGGGGGCCCGCCGGGCTATGGCTACACCTTC. The V call is TRBV9, the J call TRBJ1-2; 7 nucleotides match TRBD1. V gave up 2 bases and J gave up 4 bases; unmatched junction bases: 11. The CDR3 runs 16 residues. Germline loops: CDR1 SGDLS, CDR2 YYNGEE.

The rearrangement joins TRBV5-6 to TRBJ2-7; D call uncertain. V gave up 0 bases and J gave up 0 bases, with 4 bases separating them. The CDR3 totals 13 residues. The V gene's germline CDR1 is SGHDT and CDR2 YYEEEE. CDR3: CASSLAFSYEQYF. The CDR3 DNA reads TGTGCCAGCAGCTTGGCCTTCTCCTACGAGCAGTACTTC.

The chain joins TRBV4-3 to TRBJ2-1, with 11 bases lining up with TRBD2. The germline V gene has CDR1 LGHNA and CDR2 YSLEER. This CDR3 comprises 14 residues. V shed 4 bases, J shed 6 bases, and the junction held 2 bases outside the gene matches. Here the CDR3 DNA reads TGCGCCAGCAGCCCCCTAGCGGGAGGCAATGAGCAGTTCTTC. This encodes CASSPLAGGNEQFF.

The chain combines TRBV4-3 with TRBJ2-3; 8 nucleotides align to TRBD2. Germline V lookup: CDR1 LGHNA, CDR2 YSLEER. The CDR3 covers 20 residues. J was trimmed by 2 bases and V by 0 bases; bases with no gene match: 16. The CDR3 DNA sequence: TGCGCCAGCAGCCAAGATGAAACTAGCGGCCGAAGATTTTCCACAGATACGCAGTATTTT. Translation: CASSQDETSGRRFSTDTQYF.

The gene calls are TRBV10-1 and TRBJ2-5; TRBD1 matches 7 bases. V shed 7 bases, J shed 2 bases, and the junction held 4 bases outside the gene matches. This CDR3 comprises 13 residues. CDR1 and CDR2 (germline): WNHNN, SYGVQD (reference sequence). The CDR3 DNA reads TGCGCCAGCAACGACAGGGCGCAAGAGACCCAGTACTTC. Translated, it gives CASNDRAQETQYF.

The chain carries TRBV5-1 and TRBJ2-7; TRBD1 or TRBD2 may be the D gene (5 bases each). V lost 4 bases, J lost 0 bases, and 11 bases lay in between. This CDR3 is built from 14 residues. The germline V gene encodes CDR1 SGHRS and CDR2 YFSETQ. The DNA for the CDR3 is TGCGCCAGCAGCATGGGACGGAGCTCCTACGAGCAGTACTTC. Encoded protein: CASSMGRSSYEQYF.

The rearrangement links TRBV2 to TRBJ2-7; perhaps TRBD1 as D (6 bases). Germline CDR1 is SNHLY and CDR2 is FYNNEI. Trimming pared 7 bases from V and 5 bases from J, leaving 15 bases between. The CDR3 covers 13 residues. CDR3 region: CASTEGHPNEQYF. The CDR3 DNA reads as TGTGCCAGCACTGAGGGACATCCAAACGAGCAGTACTTC.

The chain couples TRBV4-3 to TRBJ1-2; 7 nucleotides line up with TRBD1. CDR1 is LGHNA and CDR2 is YSLEER in the germline V gene. The CDR3 consists of 14 residues. J gave up 6 bases and V 3 bases, and 7 bases lay outside the gene matches. CDR3 amino acids: CASSQRTGLNGYTF. The CDR3 DNA reads TGCGCCAGCAGCCAGAGGACAGGTTTGAATGGCTACACCTTC.

The CDR3 reads CASSQEGEGGGNTIYF. In nucleotides, the CDR3 is TGTGCCAGCAGCCAAGAAGGGGAGGGGGGTGGAAACACCATATATTTT. V and J are TRBV4-2 and TRBJ1-3, with D perhaps matching TRBD1 (6 bases). The germline V gene encodes CDR1 LGHNA and CDR2 YNFKEQ. With 0 bases removed from V and 3 bases from J, the gap between germline ends came to 12 bases. CDR3 size: 16 residues.

This clone was observed once. CDR3 nucleotides: TGCAGCGTTGTCGCGGGATTAGGAAACACCATATATTTT. Amino acids: CSVVAGLGNTIYF. The chain has TRBV29-1 and TRBJ1-3, with D hard to call. V was pared by 4 bases and J by 4 bases, with 11 bases between. The length of the CDR3 is 13 residues. The V gene's germline CDR1 is SQVTM and CDR2 ANQGSEA.

The rearrangement joins TRBV27 to TRBJ2-2; the match to TRBD2 covers 9 bases. Losses at the gene ends were 7 bases for V and 4 bases for J; bases not matched to a gene: 10. This CDR3 has 16 residues. The germline gives CDR1 MNHEY, CDR2 SMNVEV (reference sequence). The CDR3 is CASTPNSGSPTGELFF. The CDR3, as DNA: TGTGCCAGCACCCCCAATAGCGGGAGCCCCACCGGGGAGCTGTTTTTT.

The J gene is TRBJ1-5, the V gene TRBV12-5; D not certain. V lost 0 bases and J lost 4, with 10 bases in between. The CDR3 loop spans 15 amino acids. The germline gives CDR1 LGHNT, CDR2 FRNRAP. The CDR3 DNA follows: TGTGCTAGTGGTTTGGTATCCGGGATGAATCAGCCCCAGCATTTT. Translated: CASGLVSGMNQPQHF.

V usage is TRBV10-2 and J usage is TRBJ1-5, with 9 bases aligning to TRBD1. This CDR3 comprises 16 residues. With 6 bases clipped from V and 2 bases from J, the junction kept 8 bases outside the gene matches. The germline V gene has CDR1 WSHSY and CDR2 SAAADI. The CDR3 loop reads CASSGITGGGNQPQHF. CDR3 coding DNA: TGCGCCAGCAGCGGAATAACAGGGGGCGGCAATCAGCCCCAGCATTTT.

This sequence joins TRBV14 and TRBJ2-1; TRBD1 matches at 7 bases. V shed 1 base, J shed 9 bases, and the junction held 6 bases outside the gene matches. The CDR3 spans 14 residues. CDR1 SGHDN and CDR2 FVKESK come from the germline V gene. The CDR3: CASSQAGGIFEQFF. CDR3 sequence (DNA): TGTGCCAGCAGCCAAGCAGGGGGAATATTTGAGCAGTTCTTC. Based on the CDR3 plus reference TRBV14 and TRBJ2-1, the full variable domain is EAGVTQFPSHSVIEKGQTVTLRCDPISGHDNLYWYRRVMGKEIKFLLHFVKESKQDESGMPNNRFLAERTGGTYSTLKVQPAELEDSGVYFCASSQAGGIFEQFFGPGTRLTVL.

This clone was seen once. Other DNA sequences of this sample code for an identical CDR3. The CDR3 loop is CASSLRGGYNEQFF. The CDR3 bases are TGTGCCAGCAGTTTGAGGGGAGGGTACAATGAGCAGTTCTTC. J is TRBJ2-1 and V is TRBV27, with 7 bases matching TRBD2. The CDR3 is made up of 14 amino acids. The germline gives CDR1 MNHEY, CDR2 SMNVEV (reference sequence). V trimming: 3 bases; J trimming: 4 bases; junction bases outside the gene matches: 3.

The chain is built from TRBV15 and TRBJ2-5; TRBD2 aligns across 7 bases. The ends lost 4 bases at V and 3 bases at J; junction bases unmatched: 5. This CDR3 is 14 amino acids long. Germline CDR1 is LNHNV and CDR2 is YYDKDF (reference sequence). The CDR3 DNA follows: TGTGCCACCAGCACCCTTACTAGCGAAGAGACCCAGTACTTC. Its protein product is CATSTLTSEETQYF.

This chain joins TRBV19 and TRBJ2-1; 11 bases are a match to TRBD2. The germline CDR1 and CDR2 sequences are LNHDA and SQIVND (reference sequence). The CDR3 length is 15 residues. V lost 4 bases to trimming and J lost 6 bases; unmatched junction nucleotides: 5. CDR3 residues: CASSKTSGTLNEQFF. CDR3 nucleotide sequence: TGTGCCAGTAGTAAGACTAGCGGGACCCTCAATGAGCAGTTCTTC.

This chain links TRBV18 with TRBJ2-7; 8 positions match TRBD1. J gave up 0 bases and V 0 bases, and 4 bases lay outside the gene matches. Germline values: CDR1 KGHSH, CDR2 LQKENI. This CDR3 has 16 amino acids. CDR3 in DNA: TGTGCCAGCTCACCACCGCCGGGACAGGCCTCCTACGAGCAGTACTTC. This gives the protein CASSPPPGQASYEQYF.

This clone showed up just once. The conserved final phenylalanine or tryptophan is absent from the CDR3, which likely points to a read error. The limits of the CDR3 on the DNA are not certain, so only TCRdb's listed CDR3 is given. This chain joins TRBV6-5 and TRBJ1-2. The CDR3 adds up to 10 amino acids, both ends counted. Germline V lookup: CDR1 MNHEY, CDR2 SVGAGI. This CDR3 reads CASSHNSKTG.

The genes are TRBV9 and TRBJ1-1; TRBD1 is a possible D gene (5 bases). The V gene lost 4 bases and the J gene lost 5 bases, with 15 bases spanning the gap. Germline V CDR1 and CDR2: SGDLS, YYNGEE. The CDR3 loop spans 14 amino acids. The DNA of the CDR3 is TGTGCCAGCAGCCCCGGGGGGGGGAAGACTGAAGCTTTCTTT. Translating gives CASSPGGGKTEAFF.

The chain couples TRBV28 to TRBJ1-5; D is possibly TRBD1 (5 bases). V shed 5 bases and J shed 3 bases, with 17 bases lying between them. The CDR3 extends over 16 amino acids. Per germline, CDR1 MDHEN and CDR2 SYDVKM. CDR3 sequence: CASSIDYRGLNQPQHF. The CDR3, as DNA: TGTGCCAGCAGTATAGATTATAGGGGCCTCAATCAGCCCCAGCATTTT. Full variable domain (rest looked up from reference TRBV28 and TRBJ1-5): DVKVTQSSRYLVKRTGEKVFLECVQDMDHENMFWYRQDPGLGLRLIYFSYDVKMKEKGDIPEGYSVSREKKERFSLILESASTNQTSMYLCASSIDYRGLNQPQHFGDGTRLSIL.